These 10 T cell receptor beta chains were sequenced from one sample in a study of cytomegalovirus exposure and HLA in healthy donors. Using immunoSEQ multiplex PCR, the repertoire was profiled, and TCRdb retains in-frame clones only, with some absent. The sample carries more than 45,000 clones, roughly 94% recorded once. What was sequenced was PBMCs. These TCRs come from a man younger than 35 in good health and CMV-seronegative.

This clone was seen just once. CDR3 sequence (DNA): TGTGCCAGCAGCCAAGATTATAGGGGAGGCTACACCTTC. The encoded protein is CASSQDYRGGYTF. The rearrangement links TRBV14 to TRBJ1-2; D might be TRBD1 (5 bases). Per the germline V gene, CDR1 is SGHDN and CDR2 is FVKESK. The CDR3 sequence is 13 residues long. V dropped 0 bases and J dropped 8 bases, with 10 bases sitting between them.

The chain uses TRBV18 and TRBJ2-2; D not resolved. Trimming removed 1 base at V and 5 bases at J, with 5 bases between. Germline V gives CDR1 KGHSH, CDR2 LQKENI. The CDR3 has 13 residues. The CDR3 DNA sequence: TGTGCCAGCTCACCACGGCCAACCGGGGAGCTGTTTTTT. Protein sequence: CASSPRPTGELFF.

V usage is TRBV18 and J usage is TRBJ2-7; D not resolved. This CDR3 is built from 13 residues. Germline assignment: CDR1 KGHSH and CDR2 LQKENI. Trimming removed 0 bases at V and 3 bases at J, with 6 bases between. The CDR3 loop is CASSPPADYEQYF. CDR3 nucleotides: TGTGCCAGCTCACCACCGGCAGACTACGAGCAGTACTTC.

The chain joins TRBV6-6 to TRBJ1-2; 8 nucleotides line up with TRBD1. Germline assignment: CDR1 MNHNY and CDR2 SVGAGI (reference sequence). The CDR3 runs to 15 residues. Losses at the gene ends were 2 bases for V and 7 bases for J; bases not matched to a gene: 9. In DNA form, the CDR3 reads TGTGCCAGCAGTTACGGACAGGGTTTAGTCGGTGGCTACACCTTC. This sequence encodes CASSYGQGLVGGYTF.

The chain carries TRBV30 and TRBJ2-7, with D possibly TRBD2 on 5 matching bases. This CDR3 has 16 amino acids. Trimming left V 1 base short and J 0 bases short, with 16 bases between. Germline-derived CDR1 and CDR2 are GTSNPN and SVGIG (reference sequence). Here the CDR3 DNA reads TGTGCCTGGAGTGCCCTATTTAGCGCGAGCTCCTACGAGCAGTACTTC. The encoded protein is CAWSALFSASSYEQYF.

The V gene is TRBV28, the J gene TRBJ1-1, with D perhaps TRBD1 (6 bases). This CDR3 is 14 amino acids long. Germline CDR1 and CDR2: MDHEN and SYDVKM. V lost 3 bases and J lost 1, with 9 bases in between. DNA of the CDR3: TGTGCCAGCAGTTTTCAGGGGAAGAACACTGAAGCTTTCTTT. Its translation is CASSFQGKNTEAFF.

To note about this clone: An end of the junction does not agree with germline; a read error may underlie this. The sample holds other DNA sequences that translate to the same CDR3. The chain combines TRBV6-5 with TRBJ2-7; possibly TRBD2 for D (5 bases). The CDR3 loop spans 15 amino acids. CDR1 MNHEY and CDR2 SVGAGI come from the germline V gene. CDR3 residues: CASSYSMGYGGEQYF. The CDR3 bases are TGTGCCAGCAGTTACTCGATGGGTTATGGAGGCGAGCAGTACTTT.

The sample holds one count of this clone. J is TRBJ1-1 and V is TRBV11-3, with D unclear. Trimming took off 3 bases at V and 13 bases at J, with 21 bases between the two ends. The germline gives CDR1 SGHNT, CDR2 YENEEA. The CDR3 is made up of 14 amino acids. The CDR3 DNA follows: TGTGCCAGCAGCTTGCATGCGGGCAACACAGTTCTTTTCTTT. Residues: CASSLHAGNTVLFF.

The chain carries TRBV19 and TRBJ1-2; possible D gene TRBD1, 6 bases. Germline V gene lookup returns CDR1 LNHDA and CDR2 SQIVND (reference sequence). There are 13 residues in the CDR3. V was clipped by 7 bases and J by 4 bases, with 13 bases between them. The CDR3 here is CASNDPGAYGYTF. The DNA for the CDR3 is TGTGCCAGTAATGACCCAGGGGCCTATGGCTACACCTTC.

CDR3 sequence: CASREGGRSGANVLTF. Here the CDR3 DNA reads TGTGCCAGCAGGGAGGGAGGGCGCTCTGGGGCCAACGTCCTGACTTTC. V and J are TRBV5-4 and TRBJ2-6, with TRBD2 identical over 7 bases. CDR3 length: 16 amino acids. Germline CDR1 reads SGHNT; CDR2 reads YYREEE (reference sequence). The junction had 5 bases not matched to a gene; V was cut back by 5 bases and J by 0 bases.